The 7 T cell receptor beta chains in this list originate from one sample, sequenced in a study of blood T cells in healthy people across ages. For the second PCR, which ran for about 6 to 11 cycles, a sample-barcoded 5' primer and a J-beta primer mix were used. TCRdb reprocessed the 5' RACE reads with MiXCR, giving one entry per CDR3 protein. The sample has roughly 640,000 distinct CDR3 sequences; around 31% are singletons. The sequencing input was blood. These receptor sequences come from a woman over 75 in good health.

Comments on this clonotype: A read error is possible here, since a much larger clone lies one base away. The V gene is TRBV7-2, the J gene TRBJ1-1; D is ambiguous. Germline assignment: CDR1 SGHTA and CDR2 FQGNSA. The CDR3 spans 15 residues. CDR3 coding DNA: TGTGCCAACAGCTTGTTCGGACCCAAGAACACTGAAGCTTTCTTT. Translating gives CANSLFGPKNTEAFF.

The V call is TRBV6-5, the J call TRBJ1-3; a possible D gene is TRBD1 (5 bases). V shed 5 bases and J shed 0 bases, with 11 bases lying between them. The CDR3 has 15 amino acids. Looked up from germline, CDR1 is MNHEY and CDR2 is SVGAGI. The DNA for the CDR3 is TGTGCCAGCAGTACCCGGGGGGTCTCTGGAAACACCATATATTTT. This codes for CASSTRGVSGNTIYF.

The chain joins TRBV20-1 to TRBJ1-1, with 12 bases identical to TRBD1. V shed 2 bases, J shed 3 bases, and the junction held 13 bases outside the gene matches. The germline CDR1 and CDR2 sequences are DFQATT and SNEGSKA (reference sequence). The CDR3 totals 18 residues. The CDR3 sequence: CSARTPGQGAGLDTEAFF. DNA for the CDR3: TGCAGTGCTAGAACACCGGGACAGGGGGCAGGGCTGGACACTGAAGCTTTCTTT.

Turning to this clonotype: A read error may be the cause here, since a much bigger clone is one base away. The rearrangement links TRBV29-1 to TRBJ2-6, with TRBD2 as a possible D gene (6 bases). Germline V gene sequence: CDR1 SQVTM, CDR2 ANQGSEA. This CDR3 has 15 amino acids. The CDR3 region is CSVETRDSGANVRTF. In nucleotides, the CDR3 is TGCAGCGTTGAAACCAGGGACTCTGGGGCCAACGTCCGGACTTTC.

A remark on this clonotype: A much larger clone is a single base away; this may be a read error. The chain is built from TRBV9 and TRBJ2-7, with D perhaps matching TRBD1 or TRBD2 (6 bases each). Germline values: CDR1 SGDLS, CDR2 YYNGEE. CDR3 length: 15 amino acids. V was pared by 4 bases and J by 7 bases, with 21 bases between. CDR3 coding DNA: TGTGCCAGCAGCCCACGGGACTCGGGGGACAATGAGCAGTACTTC. It encodes CASSPRDSGDNEQYF.

DNA of the CDR3: TGTGCCAGCAGCTTAGAGGGGACAGGGAGTACTGAAGCTTTCTTT. It is translated as CASSLEGTGSTEAFF. The V and J genes are TRBV6-6 and TRBJ1-1, with 9 positions matching TRBD1. The V gene end was trimmed by 6 bases and the J gene end by 5 bases; junction bases not matched to a gene: 10. Germline V gene sequence: CDR1 MNHNY, CDR2 SVGAGI (reference sequence). This CDR3 contains 15 residues.

The chain has TRBV12-3 or TRBV12-4 and TRBJ1-1; no firm D call. CDR3 length: 12 residues. Deletions cut 1 base from V and 3 bases from J, with 3 bases between. Here the CDR3 reads CASSLGHTEAFF. The CDR3 DNA follows: TGTGCCAGCAGTTTAGGTCACACTGAAGCTTTCTTT.